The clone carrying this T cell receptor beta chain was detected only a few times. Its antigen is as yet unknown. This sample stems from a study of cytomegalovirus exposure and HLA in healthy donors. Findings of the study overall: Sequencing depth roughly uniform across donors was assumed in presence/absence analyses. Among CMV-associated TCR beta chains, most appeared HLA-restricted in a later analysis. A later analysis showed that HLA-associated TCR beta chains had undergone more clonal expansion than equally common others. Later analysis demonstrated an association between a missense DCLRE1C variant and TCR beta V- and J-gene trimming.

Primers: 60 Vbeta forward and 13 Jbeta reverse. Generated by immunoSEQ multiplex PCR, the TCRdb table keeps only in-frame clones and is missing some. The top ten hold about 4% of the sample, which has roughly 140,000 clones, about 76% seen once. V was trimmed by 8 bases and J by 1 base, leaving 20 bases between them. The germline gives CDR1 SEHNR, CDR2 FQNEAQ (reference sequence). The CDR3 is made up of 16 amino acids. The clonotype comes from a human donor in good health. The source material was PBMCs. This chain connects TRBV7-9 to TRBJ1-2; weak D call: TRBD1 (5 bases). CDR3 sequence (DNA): TGTGCCAGCTCCCACGAGCCGTGGGGCTTTAACTATGGCTACACCTTC. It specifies CASSHEPWGFNYGYTF. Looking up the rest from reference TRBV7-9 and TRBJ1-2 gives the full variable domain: DTGVSQNPRHKITKRGQNVTFRCDPISEHNRLYWYRQTLGQGPEFLTYFQNEAQLEKSRLLSDRFSAERPKGSFSTLEIQRTEQGDSAMYLCASSHEPWGFNYGYTFGSGTRLTVV.